This section outlines one TCR beta chain sequence together with its context. These data originate in a study of T cell changes during pregnancy in multiple sclerosis. Some clones are missing from TCRdb's copy, which holds only in-frame ones; the method was immunoSEQ multiplex PCR. The table lists roughly 72,000 clones, roughly nine tenths of them singletons. Germline-derived CDR1 and CDR2 are SGHRS and YFSETQ. This CDR3 is built from 16 residues. The trim removed 0 bases at V and 2 bases at J, leaving 4 bases unmatched. The material sequenced was peripheral blood, taken in the first trimester of pregnancy. The rearrangement joins TRBV5-1 to TRBJ1-3; 8 bases are a match to TRBD1. This clonotype originated in a female donor in good health, enrolled as a control in a pregnancy study. CDR3 sequence reads: CASSLEDRVPGNTIYF. The CDR3 bases are TGCGCCAGCAGCTTGGAGGACAGGGTCCCTGGAAACACCATATATTTT. The variable domain in full, completed from reference TRBV5-1 and TRBJ1-3, reads KAGVTQTPRYLIKTRGQQVTLSCSPISGHRSVSWYQQTPGQGLQFLFEYFSETQRNKGNFPGRFSGRQFSNSRSEMNVSTLELGDSALYLCASSLEDRVPGNTIYFGEGSWLTVV.